One sample yielded the 6 T cell receptor beta chains listed below, sequenced in a study of blood T cell repertoires in COVID-19. The table came from immunoSEQ multiplex PCR; TCRdb's copy has only in-frame clones and leaves some out. The sample lists fewer than 180,000 clones, roughly 82% seen once, with more than 2% in the top ten. What was sequenced was peripheral blood. Source of these receptors: a man between 65 and 80 years old with acute or convalescent COVID-19.

The rearrangement uses TRBV18 and TRBJ1-3, with TRBD1 identical over 10 bases. The length of the CDR3 is 18 residues. CDR1 is KGHSH and CDR2 is LQKENI in the germline V gene. V was pared by 1 base and J by 4 bases, with 10 bases of the junction left unmatched. CDR3: CASSPQMTGGLGGNTIYF. DNA of the CDR3: TGTGCCAGCTCACCACAAATGACAGGGGGCCTAGGAGGAAACACCATATATTTT.

The V gene is TRBV21-1, the J gene TRBJ1-2. TRBV21-1 represents a pseudogene. The CDR3 runs 12 residues. The CDR3 loop reads CASSPRNYGYTF. For the CDR3, the DNA is TGTGCCAGCAGCCCTCGTAACTATGGCTACACCTTC.

The CDR3 DNA reads TGTGCCAGCAGCCAGGGGGCCGTTATGAACACTGAAGCTTTCTTT. It codes for CASSQGAVMNTEAFF. This sequence joins TRBV5-4 and TRBJ1-1; 8 nucleotides agree with TRBD1. Germline loops: CDR1 SGHNT, CDR2 YYREEE (reference sequence). The CDR3 loop spans 15 amino acids. Trimming took 4 bases from V and 0 from J; bases not matched to a gene: 5.

The gene calls are TRBV11-2 and TRBJ2-2, with D possibly TRBD1 on 6 matching bases. Trimming took 5 bases from V and 10 from J, leaving 23 bases between them. The germline CDR1 and CDR2 sequences are SGHAT and FQNNGV. CDR3 length: 16 amino acids. This chain's CDR3 is CASSRTRTARVVELFF. The CDR3 region has the DNA TGTGCCAGCAGCCGTACCAGGACAGCGCGGGTGGTGGAGCTGTTTTTT.

This clone was found a few times. J is TRBJ2-7 and V is TRBV15; 11 bases fit TRBD2. CDR1 is LNHNV, CDR2 YYDKDF, per germline (reference sequence). This CDR3 has 17 residues. After removal of 5 bases from V and 1 base from J, the junction contained 10 bases not matched to a gene. The CDR3 spells CATSPSALAGGSYEQYF. The CDR3 coding sequence is TGTGCCACCAGCCCGTCGGCCCTAGCGGGGGGTTCCTACGAGCAGTACTTC.

The V call is TRBV28, the J call TRBJ2-5, with D tentatively TRBD1 (6 bases). The germline CDR1 and CDR2 sequences are MDHEN and SYDVKM. The CDR3 consists of 13 residues. V lost 8 bases and J 5 bases, leaving 15 bases between the germline ends. The DNA of the CDR3 is TGTGCCAGCCGTATTGGGGGCGGGGAGACCCAGTACTTC. Translated, it gives CASRIGGGETQYF.